The source of this TCR beta chain is a study of blood T cell dynamics during melanoma immunotherapy. The overall study: Metastatic melanoma patients received first-line pembrolizumab or nivolumab plus ipilimumab. Broader study findings: Immune-effector CD8+ cells best matched cell-free DNA CDR3 sequences and were most clonal.

Here immunoSEQ multiplex PCR was the method, and the copy in TCRdb shows in-frame clones only, minus some. The repertoire includes 1,200 to 1,500 clones, roughly 88% of them detected once, and more than 1.1% sits in the top ten. Trimming left V 1 base short and J 11 bases short, with 21 bases between. Germline assignment: CDR1 SGDLS and CDR2 YYNGEE. This CDR3 region has 15 residues. Concerning this clone: Its target is unknown.

Time point of the sample: pre-treatment baseline. Patients with prior systemic cancer treatment, concomitant immunosuppressants, or other active malignancies were excluded. The clonotype originates from a human donor with melanoma. The sequenced sample was effector memory CD8+ T cells from blood, obtained from a patient treated with checkpoint blockade. V usage is TRBV9 and J usage is TRBJ1-1; D ambiguous. DNA of the CDR3: TGTGCCAGCAGCGTAATTGGGCAAGGCCGGCATCCTGCTTTCTTT. Translation: CASSVIGQGRHPAFF.